These 32 T cell receptor beta chains were sequenced from one sample in a study of T-cell reconstitution after alpha-beta-depleted transplantation in children (dated by TCRdb to the mid-2010s). Libraries were prepared through PCR. The listed sequencing device is Illumina HiSeq 2500. TCR library preparation used molecular barcoding, with unique molecular identifiers applied to normalize quantification of the TCRbeta repertoire. Through fastp at Q25 and MiXCR, TCRdb rebuilt clones from the public reads, retaining in-frame beta chains. Rows merge per CDR3 protein into single entries with the most common DNA and genes. Across this sample there are fewer than 700,000 distinct CDR3 sequences, with 23% seen only once. The ten largest clones add up to about 14% of the sample. The sample's treatment or condition label, decoded: allogeneic hematopoietic cell transplantation with graft depleted of TCRalphabeta T cells and CD19 B cells.

The specimen was PBMCs, mostly from graft donor cells, collected 360 days after TCRalphabeta/CD19-depleted stem cell transplant. The receptors were sampled from a boy under two years old who had a stem cell transplant for acute myeloid leukemia, so the T cells may come from the graft donor.

This clonotype has a count of ten or more. The J gene is TRBJ2-1, the V gene TRBV12-3 or TRBV12-4; 7 bases align to TRBD2. This CDR3 is built from 10 residues. For the CDR3, the DNA is TGTGCTCGCGGGGGAGATGAGCAGTTCTTC. Translation gives CARGGDEQFF.

This clonotype has ten or more counts. The gene calls are TRBV7-2 and TRBJ2-1; 10 bases are a match to TRBD2. Germline CDR1 is SGHTA and CDR2 is FQGNSA. The CDR3 has 18 amino acids. Trimming at V came to 0 bases and at J to 4 bases, leaving 9 bases not matched to a gene. CDR3 loop: CASSLARTSGSLYNEQFF. In DNA, the CDR3 is TGTGCCAGCAGCTTAGCCCGGACTAGCGGCTCCCTGTACAATGAGCAGTTCTTC.

This clonotype has ten or more counts. The chain is built from TRBV29-1 and TRBJ1-2; no clear D gene. CDR1 and CDR2 (germline): SQVTM, ANQGSEA. V lost 2 bases, J lost 3 bases, and 10 bases lay in between. The CDR3 sequence is 13 residues long. The CDR3 DNA sequence: TGCAGCGTTGAATACCAGTCGCACTATGGCTACACCTTC. This sequence encodes CSVEYQSHYGYTF.

The chain links TRBV7-2 to TRBJ2-3; possibly TRBD2 for D (7 bases). The V gene lost 5 bases and the J gene lost 6 bases, with 21 bases spanning the gap. Germline V gene lookup returns CDR1 SGHTA and CDR2 FQGNSA. This CDR3 region has 16 residues. Here the CDR3 reads CASSGRGGLKTDTQYF. The CDR3 coding sequence is TGTGCCAGCAGCGGAAGGGGGGGCCTTAAGACGGATACGCAGTATTTT.

The chain has TRBV4-1 and TRBJ2-1; 9 positions agree with TRBD1. With V trimmed by 0 bases and J by 9 bases, 12 bases remained unmatched. CDR3 length: 17 amino acids. Germline values: CDR1 MGHRA, CDR2 YSYEKL. The CDR3, as DNA: TGCGCCAGCAGCCAAGAGACCGGGACAGGGAACGCCGGTGAGCAGTTCTTC. Translated, it gives CASSQETGTGNAGEQFF.

The genes are TRBV19 and TRBJ1-5; the match to TRBD1 covers 7 bases. J was trimmed by 6 bases and V by 9 bases; bases with no gene match: 5. This CDR3 is 12 amino acids long. Germline values: CDR1 LNHDA, CDR2 SQIVND (reference sequence). The CDR3 region has the DNA TGTGCCAGCACACAGGGGATTCAGCCCCAGCATTTT. Translated: CASTQGIQPQHF.

This clonotype was counted only a few times. This chain connects TRBV29-1 to TRBJ2-3; 12 nucleotides align to TRBD2. Per germline, CDR1 SQVTM and CDR2 ANQGSEA. The CDR3 length is 15 residues. V lost 5 bases to trimming and J lost 2 bases; unmatched junction nucleotides: 5. CDR3 bases: TGCAGCGTTCCACTAGCGGGGGGCTACACAGATACGCAGTATTTT. Encoded protein: CSVPLAGGYTDTQYF.

A single count supports this clonotype. This chain links TRBV24-1 with TRBJ2-3, with 8 nucleotides matching TRBD2. Germline-derived CDR1 and CDR2 are KGHDR and SFDVKD. Germline trimming cut 0 bases from V and 1 base from J; bases unmatched to any gene: 8. The CDR3 spans 18 residues. CDR3 DNA: TGTGCCACCAGTGATTTGGGTCGGGGGGGTTTCGGCACAGATACGCAGTATTTT. This encodes CATSDLGRGGFGTDTQYF.

This clonotype was counted ten times or more. The CDR3 sequence: CATSRDLTAQETQYF. Written as DNA, the CDR3 is TGTGCCACCAGCAGAGATCTCACGGCTCAAGAGACCCAGTACTTC. The chain couples TRBV15 to TRBJ2-5; D is unclear. With 0 bases removed from V and 2 bases from J, the gap between germline ends came to 10 bases. There are 15 residues in the CDR3. Germline V gene lookup returns CDR1 LNHNV and CDR2 YYDKDF (reference sequence).

This clonotype was counted only a few times. The chain uses TRBV27 and TRBJ2-5, with 8 positions matching TRBD2. The CDR3 contains 13 residues. J gave up 5 bases and V 6 bases, and 5 bases lay outside the gene matches. Germline V CDR1 and CDR2: MNHEY, SMNVEV (reference sequence). The CDR3 is CASRRGVIETQYF. The CDR3 region has the DNA TGTGCCAGCAGGCGGGGGGTTATTGAGACCCAGTACTTC.

This clonotype was seen only a few times. CDR3: CASSSGLAGGHEQYV. In DNA, the CDR3 is TGTGCCAGCAGTTCCGGACTAGCGGGGGGCCACGAGCAGTACGTC. V is TRBV27 and J is TRBJ2-7; 14 positions agree with TRBD2. The length of the CDR3 is 15 residues. Germline trimming cut 4 bases from V and 5 bases from J; bases unmatched to any gene: 4. Germline V gene lookup returns CDR1 MNHEY and CDR2 SMNVEV (reference sequence).

This clonotype has a handful of counts. The chain employs TRBV12-3 or TRBV12-4 and TRBJ2-7, with 9 bases fitting TRBD1. V lost 8 bases and J lost 5; bases outside the gene matches: 13. The CDR3 totals 15 residues. The DNA of the CDR3 is TGTGCCAGCTTCCCGCCCCGGGACAGGGTCCACGAGCAGTACTTC. Protein sequence: CASFPPRDRVHEQYF.

This clonotype has a count of ten or more. The rearrangement uses TRBV12-3 or TRBV12-4 and TRBJ2-7, with 9 positions matching TRBD1. Trimming removed 2 bases from V and 7 bases from J; junction bases left unmatched: 9. CDR3 length equals 15 residues. The CDR3 bases are TGTGCCAGCAGTTTATGGGACAGGGCTTTGGGGGAGCAGTACTTC. This gives the protein CASSLWDRALGEQYF.

The chain joins TRBV7-7 to TRBJ2-6; no reliable D call. Germline CDR1 SSHAT, CDR2 FNYEAQ (reference sequence). The CDR3 consists of 20 residues. V dropped 6 bases and J dropped 0 bases, with 24 bases sitting between them. In DNA form, the CDR3 reads TGTGCCAGCAGTCAGGCTGGGTACTCCCCGACGAGCTCTGGGGCCAACGTCCTGACTTTC. Encoded protein: CASSQAGYSPTSSGANVLTF.

This clonotype was detected only a few times. The chain employs TRBV27 and TRBJ2-1; 8 bases line up with TRBD1. Germline V gene data show CDR1 as MNHEY and CDR2 as SMNVEV (reference sequence). This CDR3 is built from 14 residues. The J segment lost 15 bases and the V segment lost 6 bases, leaving 16 bases of the junction unmatched. CDR3 sequence (DNA): TGTGCCAGCAGGACGGACAGGGACTTGGTTCCCGCGTTCTTC. Its translation: CASRTDRDLVPAFF.

The sample holds a few counts of this clonotype. This rearrangement joins TRBV15 to TRBJ2-1; D could derive from TRBD1 or TRBD2 (6 bases each). The germline CDR1 and CDR2 sequences are LNHNV and YYDKDF (reference sequence). The CDR3 has 16 residues. V lost 4 bases, J lost 8 bases, and 21 bases lay in between. This chain's CDR3 is CATSNWTDVRGDEQFF. The DNA of the CDR3 is TGTGCCACCAGCAACTGGACAGACGTTAGGGGGGATGAGCAGTTCTTC.

The chain recombines TRBV4-2 with TRBJ1-2; 10 nucleotides line up with TRBD1. There are 14 residues in the CDR3. J was trimmed by 8 bases and V by 4 bases; bases with no gene match: 7. The V gene's germline CDR1 is LGHNA and CDR2 YNFKEQ. CDR3 in DNA: TGTGCCAGCAGCCCCCTGGGACAGGGGAACGGCTACACCTTC. Its protein is CASSPLGQGNGYTF.

The V gene is TRBV29-1, the J gene TRBJ2-1, with a possible D match to TRBD1 (5 bases). This CDR3 has 13 amino acids. Trimming pared 4 bases from V and 3 bases from J, leaving 10 bases between. The germline V gene encodes CDR1 SQVTM and CDR2 ANQGSEA. DNA for the CDR3: TGCAGCGTTGTCGTGACAGACTACAATGAGCAGTTCTTC. It codes for CSVVVTDYNEQFF.

This clonotype was observed many times. The chain is built from TRBV9 and TRBJ1-2; D is possibly TRBD1 (6 bases). Germline CDR1 reads SGDLS; CDR2 reads YYNGEE. The CDR3 loop spans 13 amino acids. V shed 3 bases and J shed 3 bases, with 9 bases lying between them. This CDR3 reads CASSAYRDYGYTF. The CDR3 DNA is TGTGCCAGCAGCGCCTACAGGGACTATGGCTACACCTTC.

This clonotype has ten or more counts. The chain couples TRBV20-1 to TRBJ1-2; D not resolved. The germline CDR1 and CDR2 sequences are DFQATT and SNEGSKA (reference sequence). The CDR3 extends over 14 amino acids. V shed 3 bases and J shed 1 base, with 12 bases lying between them. The DNA of the CDR3 is TGCAGTGCTAGTCTTCAGGCCGATAACTATGGCTACACCTTC. This codes for CSASLQADNYGYTF.

This sequence joins TRBV11-1 and TRBJ2-2; tentatively, D is TRBD2 (5 bases). The germline gives CDR1 SGHAT, CDR2 FQDESV (reference sequence). CDR3 length: 15 amino acids. The V gene lost 4 bases and the J gene lost 1 base, with 10 bases spanning the gap. For the CDR3, the DNA is TGTGCCAGCAGCTCCATGGACTTGAACACCGGGGAGCTGTTTTTT. This translates into CASSSMDLNTGELFF.

This clonotype has at least ten counts. The chain joins TRBV11-1 to TRBJ2-7; TRBD1 matches at 9 bases. V dropped 5 bases and J dropped 3; count of bases not matched to a gene: 5. The germline V gene encodes CDR1 SGHAT and CDR2 FQDESV (reference sequence). CDR3 length: 14 amino acids. The CDR3 region is CASSQWDRDYEQYF. The CDR3 bases are TGTGCCAGCAGCCAATGGGACAGGGACTACGAGCAGTACTTC.

The genes are TRBV12-3 or TRBV12-4 and TRBJ1-5, with 8 bases fitting TRBD1. The CDR3 is made up of 14 amino acids. The V and J ends lost 5 bases and 4 bases, in that order; junction bases with no gene match: 4. In nucleotides, the CDR3 is TGTGCCAGCAGTAGGACAGGGCAAAATCAGCCCCAGCATTTT. Residues: CASSRTGQNQPQHF.

This clonotype has a count of ten or more. The chain employs TRBV24-1 and TRBJ2-1; 9 bases align to TRBD2. Germline CDR1 reads KGHDR; CDR2 reads SFDVKD. The CDR3 has 14 residues. V was pared by 5 bases and J by 8 bases, with 6 bases of the junction left unmatched. Here the CDR3 reads CATSGRGGLDEQFF. The CDR3 DNA sequence: TGTGCCACCAGTGGGCGGGGGGGCCTCGATGAGCAGTTCTTC.

The rearrangement uses TRBV15 and TRBJ2-3; tentatively, D is TRBD1 (5 bases). V was cut by 0 bases and J by 8 bases, with 12 bases left in between. Per the germline V gene, CDR1 is LNHNV and CDR2 is YYDKDF (reference sequence). The CDR3 is made up of 14 amino acids. The CDR3 bases are TGTGCCACCAGCAGAGATGGCCCCCAGGGTACGCAGTATTTT. Amino acids: CATSRDGPQGTQYF.

This chain joins TRBV6-6 and TRBJ1-2; D gene uncertain. Trimming shortened V by 6 bases and J by 4 bases, and 12 bases separated the two germline ends. Germline assignment: CDR1 MNHNY and CDR2 SVGAGI (reference sequence). This CDR3 comprises 13 residues. CDR3: CASSQRLSYGYTF. Here the CDR3 DNA reads TGTGCCAGCAGCCAGCGATTAAGCTATGGCTACACCTTC.

To note about this clonotype: One end of the junction fails to match germline, which may point to a read error. The chain recombines TRBV20-1 with TRBJ2-4; D gene ambiguous. CDR1 and CDR2 (germline): DFQATT, SNEGSKA (reference sequence). This CDR3 is 17 amino acids long. The CDR3 region has the DNA TGCTGTGCTAGAGAGCCCCTAGGGTACCTAGCCAAAAACATTCAGTACTTC. Its protein is CCAREPLGYLAKNIQYF.

The gene calls are TRBV7-8 and TRBJ2-7; D is uncertain. Germline V gene lookup returns CDR1 SGHVS and CDR2 FQNEAQ. With 4 bases removed from V and 0 bases from J, the gap between germline ends came to 4 bases. The CDR3 totals 12 residues. The CDR3, as DNA: TGTGCCAGCAGCTCTTACTCCTACGAGCAGTACGTC. It translates to CASSSYSYEQYV.

This clonotype was recorded many times. The chain carries TRBV6-1 and TRBJ2-3; D unclear. This CDR3 is 14 amino acids long. V was trimmed by 6 bases and J by 4 bases, leaving 14 bases between them. Germline loops: CDR1 MNHNS, CDR2 SASEGT. CDR3 loop: CASSRELTADTQYF. Here the CDR3 DNA reads TGTGCCAGCAGCCGAGAGCTCACTGCAGATACGCAGTATTTT.

The CDR3 DNA is TGTGCCACCAGTGCGAGGGGAAGGTTATCCTACAATGAGCAGTTCTTC. Translating gives CATSARGRLSYNEQFF. V gene TRBV24-1 combines with J gene TRBJ2-1; D might be TRBD1 or TRBD2, each matching 5 bases. CDR3 length: 16 residues. Germline lookup yields CDR1 KGHDR and CDR2 SFDVKD. V lost 5 bases and J lost 1, with 14 bases in between.

CDR3 sequence reads: CASSLVGQGVTDNEQFF. In DNA form, the CDR3 reads TGTGCCAGCAGCTTAGTAGGACAGGGGGTGACTGACAATGAGCAGTTCTTC. This chain uses TRBV11-2 with TRBJ2-1; TRBD1 agrees at 10 bases. The CDR3 loop spans 17 amino acids. Trimming at V came to 1 base and at J to 5 bases, leaving 8 bases not matched to a gene. CDR1 is SGHAT and CDR2 is FQNNGV in the germline V gene. The complete variable domain, with remaining parts taken from reference TRBV11-2 and TRBJ2-1, reads EAGVAQSPRYKIIEKRQSVAFWCNPISGHATLYWYQQILGQGPKLLIQFQNNGVVDDSQLPKDRFSAERLKGVDSTLKIQPAKLEDSAVYLCASSLVGQGVTDNEQFFGPGTRLTVL.

This clonotype has at least ten counts. The chain carries TRBV12-3 or TRBV12-4 and TRBJ2-1; no reliable D call. Trimming stripped 3 bases from V and 0 bases from J, with 15 bases between. This CDR3 region has 17 residues. Written as DNA, the CDR3 is TGTGCCAGCAGTTTCCCCAGGTCCGGAACCTCCTACAATGAGCAGTTCTTC. Translated: CASSFPRSGTSYNEQFF.